The rows below give T cell receptor beta chains drawn from one sample of a study of blood T cell repertoires in COVID-19. Libraries were prepared by immunoSEQ multiplex PCR; TCRdb keeps only in-frame clonotypes and omits some of them. This sample carries roughly 86,000 clones, roughly 91% of them seen once, and the ten largest clones take roughly 2%. Sequencing input: peripheral blood. The receptors shown here come from a woman in her fifties or sixties in a cohort sampled during active COVID-19. The conserved cysteine and the conserved F or W are not part of the CDR3 here.

j_call v_call cdr3_aa
TRBJ1-2 TRBV27 VSTAQLGGANYGYT
TRBJ1-1 TRBV18 ASSLTGYTEAF
TRBJ2-1 TRBV29-1 SVEDRRMQF
TRBJ2-5 TRBV2 ASRVGLAPQETQY
TRBJ2-3 TRBV28 ASSNGISGRDTQY
TRBJ1-5 TRBV5-5 ASSLDQGGYSNQPQH
TRBJ1-1 TRBV11-3 ASSRGGGLGTEAF
TRBJ1-5 TRBV5-6 ASSQNGQVHQPQH
TRBJ1-2 TRBV27 ASSSPSKPPWGYT
TRBJ2-7 TRBV10-3 AISDPGTAGRYEQY
TRBJ2-3 TRBV7-3 ASSHLAGITDTQY
TRBJ2-3 TRBV28 ASTSGQGTDTQY
TRBJ1-1 TRBV5-1 ASSLGGQNTEAF
TRBJ2-3 TRBV11-2 ASSPYVQGPDTQY
TRBJ1-2 TRBV5-6 ASSPSGFWYGYT
TRBJ2-1 TRBV7-3 ASSFPRTSLSGAYNEQF
TRBJ2-7 TRBV11-2 ASSLTAGSYEQY
TRBJ2-2 TRBV11-3 ASSRTSGRALDTGELF
TRBJ2-7 TRBV3-1/TRBV3-2 ASRDWTSGRNEQY
TRBJ2-1 TRBV9 ASSLTNTPGRGGSGGSYNEQF
TRBJ2-5 TRBV3-1/TRBV3-2 ASSPGLLSYQETQY
TRBJ1-1 TRBV5-1 ASSARGQLNTEAF
TRBJ2-5 TRBV27 ASSSTPTGQQTQY